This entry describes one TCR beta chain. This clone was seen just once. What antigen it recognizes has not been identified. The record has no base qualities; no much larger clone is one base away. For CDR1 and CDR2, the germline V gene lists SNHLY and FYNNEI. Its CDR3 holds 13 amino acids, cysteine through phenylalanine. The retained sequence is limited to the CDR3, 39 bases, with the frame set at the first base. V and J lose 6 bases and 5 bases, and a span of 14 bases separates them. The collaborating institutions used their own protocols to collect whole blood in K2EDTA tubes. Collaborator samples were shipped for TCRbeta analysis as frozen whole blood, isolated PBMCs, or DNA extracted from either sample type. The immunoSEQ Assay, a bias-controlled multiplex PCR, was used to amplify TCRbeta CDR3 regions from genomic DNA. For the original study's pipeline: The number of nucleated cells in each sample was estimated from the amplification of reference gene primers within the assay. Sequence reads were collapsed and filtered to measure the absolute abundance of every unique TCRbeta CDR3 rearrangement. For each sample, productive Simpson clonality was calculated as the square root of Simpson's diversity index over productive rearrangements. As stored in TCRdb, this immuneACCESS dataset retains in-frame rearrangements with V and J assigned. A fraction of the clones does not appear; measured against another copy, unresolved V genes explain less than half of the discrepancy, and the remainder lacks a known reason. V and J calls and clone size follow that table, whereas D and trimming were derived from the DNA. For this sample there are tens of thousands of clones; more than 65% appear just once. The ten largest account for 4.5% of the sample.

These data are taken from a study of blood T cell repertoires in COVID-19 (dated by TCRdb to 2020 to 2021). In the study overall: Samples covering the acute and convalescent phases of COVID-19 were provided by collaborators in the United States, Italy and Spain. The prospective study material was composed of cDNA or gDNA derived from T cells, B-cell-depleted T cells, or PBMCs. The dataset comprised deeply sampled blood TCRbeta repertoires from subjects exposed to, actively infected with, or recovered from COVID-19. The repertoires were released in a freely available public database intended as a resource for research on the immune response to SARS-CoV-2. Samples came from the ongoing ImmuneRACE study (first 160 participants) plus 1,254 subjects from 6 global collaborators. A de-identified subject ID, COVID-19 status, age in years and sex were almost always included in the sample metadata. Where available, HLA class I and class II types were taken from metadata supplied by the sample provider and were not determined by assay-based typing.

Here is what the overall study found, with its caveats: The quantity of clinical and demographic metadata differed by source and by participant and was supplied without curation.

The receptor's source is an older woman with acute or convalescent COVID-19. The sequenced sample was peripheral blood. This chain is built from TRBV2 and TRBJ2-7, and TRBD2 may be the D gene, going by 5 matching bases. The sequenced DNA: TGTGCCAGCAGCCTAACCGAGGGCCACGAGCAGTACTTC. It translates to CASSLTEGHEQYF.